This TCR beta chain was found in a study of T cell repertoires in cytomegalovirus infection. Study-level information: CMV infection together with matching HLA type was indicated by public TCR beta signatures. Points from the study as a whole: Clonotype analysis showed dominance of the ex vivo response by HLA-C-restricted CMV-specific TCR beta clonotypes. Frequencies of public TCR beta families were cumulated, and this identified carriers of CMV plus the relevant HLA.

TCRdb reprocessed the reads with MiXCR, giving one entry per CDR3 protein. Altogether 150,000 to 200,000 distinct CDR3 sequences are present, under 15% being singletons, with the ten largest covering around 27%. In the case of this clonotype: The antigen remains unidentified.

The CDR3 sequence is 14 residues long. Losses at the gene ends were 0 bases for V and 4 bases for J; bases not matched to a gene: 3. Germline V gives CDR1 SGHRS, CDR2 YFSETQ. Sequenced input: PBMCs. The chain has TRBV5-1 and TRBJ1-1; 7 bases align to TRBD1. This clonotype was obtained from a human donor in good health (CMV status not recorded). Some clones in this sample may be carry-over from other donors' samples. DNA for the CDR3: TGCGCCAGCAGCTTGGAACAGGGGATCACTGAAGCTTTCTTT. This sequence encodes CASSLEQGITEAFF. Filled out from reference TRBV5-1 and TRBJ1-1, the complete variable domain reads KAGVTQTPRYLIKTRGQQVTLSCSPISGHRSVSWYQQTPGQGLQFLFEYFSETQRNKGNFPGRFSGRQFSNSRSEMNVSTLELGDSALYLCASSLEQGITEAFFGQGTRLTVV.